This TCR beta chain stems from a study of CD8 T cells in Susac syndrome. Study observations and caveats: The greatest CD8+ clonal expansion in Susac occurred in TEMRA cells and in active patients.

RNA, at roughly 0.45 to 1 ug, was reverse transcribed with random hexamers. Amplification of the TCR beta CDR3 was carried out by immunoSEQ multiplex PCR, which spanned a total of 54 Vbeta and 13 Jbeta segments. A single record per CDR3 protein comes from TCRdb applying MiXCR to the immunoSEQ multiplex PCR reads. Altogether about 100,000 distinct CDR3 sequences are present, 95% being singletons, with the ten largest covering 0.3%. Turning to this clonotype: Its cognate antigen is unknown.

The TCR originated in a human donor with Susac syndrome. Sequenced material: CD8+ T cells from PBMCs.

CDR3 residues: CSVRQAGYEQYF. As DNA, the CDR3 is TGCAGCGTCCGACAGGCTGGCTACGAGCAGTACTTC. This rearrangement joins TRBV29-1 to TRBJ2-7, with a tentative D call TRBD1 (6 bases). CDR3 length: 12 amino acids. Germline-derived CDR1 and CDR2 are SQVTM and ANQGSEA. V was clipped by 6 bases and J by 3 bases, with 12 bases between them.